This TCR beta chain was sequenced in a study of STAT3 mutations in large granular lymphocyte leukemia. Study background: About 38% of treated T-LGLL patients showed hematologic response to immunosuppression. Whole-study findings and limits: Clonal expansion was inferred from samples taken at other timepoints. In T-cell large granular lymphocyte leukemia, about half of patients showed multiple immunodominant subclonotypes. Some patients had dominant TCR clones larger than their STAT3 mutant burden.

The CDR3 totals 15 residues. From germline, CDR1 is SGHRS and CDR2 YFSETQ. V dropped 3 bases and J dropped 5 bases, with 17 bases sitting between them. Here immunoSEQ multiplex PCR was the method, and the copy in TCRdb shows in-frame clones only, minus some. The sample consists of some 10,000 clones, 50% to 60% of them appearing once. This clone was seen a handful of times. Its specificity is not known. The V and J genes are TRBV5-1 and TRBJ2-5; TRBD1 or TRBD2 may be the D gene (5 bases each). Sequenced: peripheral blood mononuclear cells. The sequence came from a boy under 18 with T-cell large granular lymphocyte leukemia. Some clones in this sample may be carry-over from other donors' samples. CDR3 residues: CASSYSGTAGETQYF. Written as DNA, the CDR3 is TGCGCCAGCAGCTACTCCGGGACGGCCGGGGAGACCCAGTACTTC.